This T cell receptor (beta chain) is drawn from a study of shared clonotypes between healthy human individuals. CDR3 length: 13 amino acids. V lost 8 bases to trimming and J lost 1 base, with 11 bases between them. CDR1 is SGHAT, CDR2 FQNNGV, per germline. Donors were healthy HIV-negative adults without recent acute infections or vaccinations. At deep level, the assay was performed. The data were produced by immunoSEQ multiplex PCR, yet TCRdb's version contains in-frame clones alone and is incomplete. The sample yields about 480,000 clones, over 60% seen once. The receptor was isolated from a woman aged 40 to 49 in good health. Some clones in this sample may be carry-over from other donors' samples. The J gene is TRBJ1-1, the V gene TRBV11-2, with D possibly TRBD1 on 5 matching bases. The sample consisted of PBMCs. Written as DNA, the CDR3 is TGTGCCAGCGGCCCAGGGTGGAACACTGAAGCTTTCTTT. This codes for CASGPGWNTEAFF.